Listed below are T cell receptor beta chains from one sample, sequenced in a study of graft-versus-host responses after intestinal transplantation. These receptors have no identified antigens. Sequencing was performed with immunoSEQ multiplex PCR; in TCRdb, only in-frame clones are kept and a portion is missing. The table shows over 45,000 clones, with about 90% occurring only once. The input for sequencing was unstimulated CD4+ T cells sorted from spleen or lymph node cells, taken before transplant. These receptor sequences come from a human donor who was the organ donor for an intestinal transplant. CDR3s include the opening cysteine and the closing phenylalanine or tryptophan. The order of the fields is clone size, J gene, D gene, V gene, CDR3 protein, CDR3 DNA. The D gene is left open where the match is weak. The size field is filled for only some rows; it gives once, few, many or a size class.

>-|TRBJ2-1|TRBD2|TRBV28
CATNPVGTSEREQFF
TGTGCCACTAACCCCGTTGGGACTAGCGAAAGAGAGCAGTTCTTC
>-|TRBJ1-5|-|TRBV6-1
CASSESRAQPQHF
TGTGCCAGCAGTGAAAGCAGGGCCCAGCCCCAGCATTTT
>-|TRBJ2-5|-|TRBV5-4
CASSLYRGGETQYF
TGTGCCAGCAGCTTGTATAGGGGTGGAGAGACCCAGTACTTC
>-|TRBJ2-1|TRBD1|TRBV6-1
CASSRRTPDTGVQFF
TGTGCCAGCAGTCGGAGGACACCCGACACAGGGGTGCAGTTCTTC
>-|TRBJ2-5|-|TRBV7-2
CASSLVGGSGLQETQYF
TGTGCCAGCAGCTTAGTGGGCGGGTCGGGCCTCCAAGAGACCCAGTACTTC
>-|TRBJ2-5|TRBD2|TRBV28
CASILGLAGGQETQYF
TGTGCCAGCATCCTTGGACTAGCGGGAGGGCAAGAGACCCAGTACTTC
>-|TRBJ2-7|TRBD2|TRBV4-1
CASSQSRTSIPREQYF
TGCGCCAGCAGCCAATCCCGGACTAGTATTCCTCGCGAGCAGTACTTC
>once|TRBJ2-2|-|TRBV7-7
CASSLSGNTGELFF
TGTGCTAGCAGCCTTAGCGGAAACACCGGGGAGCTGTTTTTT
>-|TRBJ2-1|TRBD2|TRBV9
CASTEAGSSYNEQFF
TGTGCCAGCACCGAAGCGGGAAGCTCCTACAATGAGCAGTTCTTC
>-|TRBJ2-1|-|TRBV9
CASSLGVGTYNEQFF
TGTGCCAGCAGCCTAGGGGTGGGGACTTACAATGAGCAGTTCTTC